The T cell receptor (beta chain) described here comes from a study of blood T cell repertoires in COVID-19. Study context: The study drew acute and convalescent COVID-19 samples from the United States, Italy and Spain. Nucleic acid was either cDNA or gDNA, and it came from T cells, B-cell-depleted T cells, or PBMCs.

Original analysis: Estimates of nucleated cell counts were drawn from the amplification of reference gene primers. Clones were sequenced by immunoSEQ multiplex PCR, and TCRdb holds only the in-frame ones, with some missing. V, J and clone size reflect that table, while D and trimming were determined from the DNA. The sample includes more than 85,000 clones, 88% of them seen just once. Followed longitudinally, the Seattle patients had been enrolled during active infection. Germline CDR1 is SGHAT and CDR2 is FQNNGV. The CDR3 loop spans 14 amino acids. The V segment lost 6 bases and the J segment 3 bases; nucleotides outside the gene matches: 7.

This sequence joins TRBV11-2 and TRBJ1-2, with 7 bases fitting TRBD1. Sequenced input: peripheral blood. This TCR derives from a man aged 50 to 59 with COVID-19, enrolled during active disease. In nucleotides, the CDR3 is TGTGCCAGCAGACCAGACAGGGCGGACTATGGCTACACCTTC. Translated, it gives CASRPDRADYGYTF.